The 25 T cell receptor beta chains below were found in one sample sequenced in a study of blood T cells in healthy people across ages. Primed by a sample-barcoded 5' primer and a J-beta primer mix, a second PCR proceeded for 7 to 11 cycles. TCRdb ran MiXCR on the 5' RACE reads and lists one entry per CDR3 protein. The sample consists of 920,000 or so distinct CDR3 sequences, 40% to 45% of them appearing once. Sequencing was done on a sample of blood. Every receptor here comes from a woman aged 60-75 years in good health.

This chain uses TRBV6-5 with TRBJ2-3, with 9 bases fitting TRBD2. V shed 6 bases and J 3 bases; nucleotides not matched to a gene: 10. Germline CDR1 reads MNHEY; CDR2 reads SVGAGI. There are 16 residues in the CDR3. The CDR3 nucleotides are TGTGCCAGCAGATTCATGCGGGAGGGCAAGACAGATACGCAGTATTTT. Translated, it gives CASRFMREGKTDTQYF.

The V call is TRBV28, the J call TRBJ2-5; D perhaps matches TRBD2 (6 bases). The CDR3 covers 16 residues. Germline CDR1 is MDHEN and CDR2 is SYDVKM. Trimming shortened V by 5 bases and J by 5 bases, and 21 bases separated the two germline ends. CDR3 nucleotide sequence: TGTGCCAGCAGTCCGTTGGGACCGACTGCGGGGGAGACCCAGTACTTC. Amino acids: CASSPLGPTAGETQYF.

V is TRBV27 and J is TRBJ1-5; 8 bases agree with TRBD1. The CDR3 loop spans 18 amino acids. Germline assignment: CDR1 MNHEY and CDR2 SMNVEV (reference sequence). V lost 5 bases, J lost 6 bases, and 18 bases stayed unmatched. For the CDR3, the DNA is TGTGCCAGCAGTAAAGGGGAGCTAGGTCAACAGGGGGGTCAGCCCCAGCATTTT. It specifies CASSKGELGQQGGQPQHF.

In its sample, this clonotype was seen once. V is TRBV5-8 and J is TRBJ2-5; possibly TRBD1 or TRBD2 for D (5 bases each). Trimming took off 0 bases at V and 5 bases at J, with 20 bases between the two ends. Germline CDR1 is SGHTS and CDR2 is YDEGEE. This CDR3 spans 17 amino acids. CDR3 loop: CASSLARGEGLSETQYF. In DNA, the CDR3 is TGTGCCAGCAGCTTGGCTCGAGGTGAGGGGCTATCGGAGACCCAGTACTTC.

The chain joins TRBV6-5 to TRBJ1-1; TRBD1 is a possible D gene (5 bases). CDR1 and CDR2 from the germline V gene are MNHEY and SVGAGI. V lost 0 bases to trimming and J lost 1 base, with 12 bases between them. This CDR3 is 16 amino acids long. This chain's CDR3 is CASSYSETAKNTEAFF. DNA for the CDR3: TGTGCCAGCAGTTACTCGGAGACAGCGAAGAACACTGAAGCTTTCTTT.

The rearrangement uses TRBV14 and TRBJ2-1; D is tentatively TRBD1 or TRBD2 (6 bases each). The end of the DNA is better explained by TRBJ2-7, so the J call may be wrong. This CDR3 contains 13 residues. Per germline, CDR1 SGHDN and CDR2 FVKESK. In DNA form, the CDR3 reads TGTGCCAGCAGCCAAGATCTGGGGGGCAGGCAGTACTTC. Translation gives CASSQDLGGRQYF.

CDR3 sequence: CASSLLAGEGTQYF. As DNA, the CDR3 is TGTGCCAGCAGCCTTCTAGCGGGAGAAGGGACCCAGTACTTC. This chain joins TRBV2 and TRBJ2-5; 10 bases match TRBD2. From germline, CDR1 is SNHLY and CDR2 FYNNEI. CDR3 length: 14 residues. J gave up 7 bases and V 6 bases, and 8 bases lay outside the gene matches.

The chain carries TRBV6-2 or TRBV6-3 and TRBJ2-7; 10 nucleotides align to TRBD1. V lost 5 bases to trimming and J lost 3 bases; unmatched junction nucleotides: 19. Germline-derived CDR1 and CDR2 are MNHEY and SVGEGT. This CDR3 comprises 19 residues. CDR3 residues: CASSRVPTSGTGVHYEQYF. The CDR3 DNA reads as TGTGCCAGCAGTCGGGTGCCTACCTCCGGGACAGGGGTCCACTACGAGCAGTACTTC.

The chain combines TRBV27 with TRBJ2-7; 7 bases fit TRBD2. After removal of 2 bases from V and 3 bases from J, the junction contained 13 bases not matched to a gene. This CDR3 has 17 amino acids. Looked up from germline, CDR1 is MNHEY and CDR2 is SMNVEV (reference sequence). Written as DNA, the CDR3 is TGTGCCAGCAGTTTAGGCGTAGCGGGCCCCAACGGCTACGAGCAGTACTTC. Translating gives CASSLGVAGPNGYEQYF.

CDR3 DNA sequence: TGTGCCAGCAGTGGGAACTGGGGGACAGATACGCAGTATTTT. Its translation is CASSGNWGTDTQYF. The rearrangement joins TRBV6-5 to TRBJ2-3; D tentatively reads TRBD1 or TRBD2 (5 bases each). Germline loops: CDR1 MNHEY, CDR2 SVGAGI. Between the trimmed V and J ends, which lost 5 bases and 3 bases, there was a span of 12 bases. The CDR3 consists of 14 residues.

CDR3 residues: CASSRTGTVDYGYTF. In nucleotides, the CDR3 is TGTGCCAGCAGTCGAACCGGGACAGTCGATTATGGCTACACCTTC. The J gene is TRBJ1-2, the V gene TRBV6-5, with 7 bases matching TRBD1. The length of the CDR3 is 15 residues. With V trimmed by 5 bases and J by 5 bases, 11 bases remained unmatched. CDR1 MNHEY and CDR2 SVGAGI come from the germline V gene.

This rearrangement joins TRBV15 to TRBJ2-7; D not resolved. Trimming took 1 base from V and 6 from J, leaving 7 bases between them. Germline V gene data show CDR1 as LNHNV and CDR2 as YYDKDF (reference sequence). CDR3 length equals 12 residues. The CDR3 nucleotides are TGTGCCACCAGCAGAGCTCAGGTCGAGCAGTACTTC. Amino acid sequence: CATSRAQVEQYF.

The chain employs TRBV12-3 or TRBV12-4 and TRBJ2-3; D possibly corresponds to TRBD2 (6 bases). V lost 4 bases and J lost 2, with 19 bases in between. CDR3 size: 17 residues. CDR3 nucleotide sequence: TGTGCCAGCAGTTGGGCCCCGGGTAGCGGATACACAGATACGCAGTATTTT. Translated: CASSWAPGSGYTDTQYF.

The chain recombines TRBV20-1 with TRBJ2-7; 7 bases fit TRBD2. Trimming cost V 6 bases and J 1 base; bases outside gene matches: 12. Germline lookup yields CDR1 DFQATT and CDR2 SNEGSKA (reference sequence). The CDR3 spans 15 residues. DNA for the CDR3: TGCAGTGCAGGATTTAGCGGGCCTGCGTCCTACGAGCAGTACTTC. Translation gives CSAGFSGPASYEQYF.

This clonotype was detected a few times. The chain has TRBV6-2 or TRBV6-3 and TRBJ1-1; D uncertain. The germline V and J ends were trimmed by 7 bases and 7 bases, with 13 bases remaining between them. This CDR3 region has 12 residues. The V gene's germline CDR1 is MNHEY and CDR2 SVGEGT. CDR3 sequence (DNA): TGTGCCAGCAAACAGCTTAACGGTGAAGCTTTCTTT. This gives the protein CASKQLNGEAFF.

This clonotype occurred once. The chain carries TRBV7-6 and TRBJ2-7; D remains ambiguous. The V gene's germline CDR1 is SGHVS and CDR2 FNYEAQ. The CDR3 consists of 16 residues. Trimming removed 2 bases at V and 7 bases at J, with 21 bases between. As DNA, the CDR3 is TGTGCCAGCAGCTTAAGGTTGAGTAAGTACGGTGGTGAGCAGTACTTC. Protein sequence: CASSLRLSKYGGEQYF. The whole variable domain, remainder taken from reference TRBV7-6 and TRBJ2-7, is GAGVSQSPRYKVTKRGQDVALRCDPISGHVSLYWYRQALGQGPEFLTYFNYEAQQDKSGLPNDRFSAERPEGSISTLTIQRTEQRDSAMYRCASSLRLSKYGGEQYFGPGTRLTVT.

With regard to this clonotype: One end of the junction is discordant with germline, which a read error may explain. Written as DNA, the CDR3 is TGTGTCTGGCAGTTTTCGGGAGGGCCCCACGAGCAGTACTTC. This codes for CVWQFSGGPHEQYF. V gene TRBV30 combines with J gene TRBJ2-7, with 8 bases identical to TRBD2. The CDR3 consists of 14 residues. Germline V CDR1 and CDR2: GTSNPN, SVGIG (reference sequence).

A few counts support this clonotype. The chain recombines TRBV10-3 with TRBJ2-3, with D tentatively TRBD2 (6 bases). The CDR3 loop spans 16 amino acids. The V gene lost 8 bases and the J gene lost 0 bases, with 18 bases spanning the gap. Germline V gene sequence: CDR1 ENHRY, CDR2 SYGVKD. CDR3 DNA: TGTGCCATCCGATGGGACTTAGCGGCCAGCACAGATACGCAGTATTTT. Its protein is CAIRWDLAASTDTQYF.

With regard to this clonotype: This may stem from a read error, because a much larger clone lies one nucleotide away. This rearrangement joins TRBV9 to TRBJ2-3, with a weak D call TRBD2 (5 bases). From germline, CDR1 is SGDLS and CDR2 YYNGEE. CDR3 size: 15 residues. V lost 4 bases and J 0 bases, leaving 12 bases between the germline ends. Here the CDR3 reads CASSSGVSSTDTQYF. For the CDR3, the DNA is TGTGCCAGCAGCAGCGGAGTCTCTAGCACAGATACGCAGTATTTT.

The chain combines TRBV11-2 with TRBJ2-1; possibly TRBD2 for D (5 bases). The V gene's germline CDR1 is SGHAT and CDR2 FQNNGV. The CDR3 totals 15 residues. The V gene lost 5 bases and the J gene lost 10 bases, with 21 bases spanning the gap. The CDR3: CASSRGGFGIYEQFF. The CDR3 nucleotides are TGTGCCAGCAGCCGCGGCGGGTTCGGAATTTACGAGCAGTTCTTC.

The chain joins TRBV12-3 or TRBV12-4 to TRBJ2-7; 8 nucleotides match TRBD1. The J call may be mistaken, given a closer DNA end match to TRBJ2-5. The length of the CDR3 is 16 residues. The CDR3 DNA reads as TGTGCCAGCAGCCAACCCCGGGACAGGTTCCGGGAGACCCAGTACTTC. This codes for CASSQPRDRFRETQYF.

This clonotype has more than one count but fewer than ten. The rearrangement joins TRBV3-1 to TRBJ2-3; D ambiguous. Per germline, CDR1 LGHDT and CDR2 YNNKEL (reference sequence). Trimming removed 1 base from V and 0 bases from J, with 11 bases in between. The length of the CDR3 is 16 residues. CDR3 nucleotide sequence: TGTGCCAGCAGCCAAGCGCCCGGGCTGAGCACAGATACGCAGTATTTT. Translating it yields CASSQAPGLSTDTQYF.

This rearrangement joins TRBV5-1 to TRBJ2-1, with 11 bases that match TRBD2. Trimming cost V 2 bases and J 0 bases; bases outside gene matches: 7. This CDR3 comprises 18 residues. Germline CDR1 reads SGHRS; CDR2 reads YFSETQ. CDR3 in amino acids: CASSFFRTSGSSYNEQFF. CDR3 coding DNA: TGCGCCAGCAGCTTTTTTAGGACTAGCGGGTCCTCCTACAATGAGCAGTTCTTC.

This clonotype was detected only a few times. The chain employs TRBV24-1 and TRBJ2-1; either TRBD1 or TRBD2 may fit D (5 bases each). V was trimmed by 0 bases and J by 15 bases, leaving 11 bases between them. CDR3 size: 12 residues. Germline loops: CDR1 KGHDR, CDR2 SFDVKD. CDR3 sequence: CATSDLRRGPFF. In DNA form, the CDR3 reads TGTGCCACCAGTGATTTGAGAAGGGGACCGTTCTTC.

The rearrangement uses TRBV9 and TRBJ1-5; 7 positions agree with TRBD1. This CDR3 is built from 16 residues. With 3 bases clipped from V and 0 bases from J, the junction kept 6 bases outside the gene matches. The germline gives CDR1 SGDLS, CDR2 YYNGEE. The CDR3 loop reads CASSAGGGDSNQPQHF. CDR3 DNA sequence: TGTGCCAGCAGCGCAGGGGGAGGCGATAGCAATCAGCCCCAGCATTTT.